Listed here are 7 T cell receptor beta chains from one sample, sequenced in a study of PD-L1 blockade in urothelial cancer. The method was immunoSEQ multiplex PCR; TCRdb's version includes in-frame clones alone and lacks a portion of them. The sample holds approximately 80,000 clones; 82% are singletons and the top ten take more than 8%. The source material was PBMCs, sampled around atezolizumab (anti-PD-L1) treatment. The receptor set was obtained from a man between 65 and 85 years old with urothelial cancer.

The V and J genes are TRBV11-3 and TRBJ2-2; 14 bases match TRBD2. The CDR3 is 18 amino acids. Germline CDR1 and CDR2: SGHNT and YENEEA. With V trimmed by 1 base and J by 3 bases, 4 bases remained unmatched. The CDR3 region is CASSLGGLAGAYTGELFF. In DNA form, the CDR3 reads TGTGCCAGCAGCTTAGGGGGACTAGCGGGGGCCTACACCGGGGAGCTGTTTTTT.

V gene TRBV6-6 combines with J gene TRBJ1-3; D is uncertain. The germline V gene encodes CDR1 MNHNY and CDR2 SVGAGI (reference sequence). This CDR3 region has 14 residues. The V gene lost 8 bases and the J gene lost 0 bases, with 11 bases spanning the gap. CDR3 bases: TGTGCCAGCTTAGGCAGCGGCTCTGGAAACACCATATATTTT. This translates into CASLGSGSGNTIYF.

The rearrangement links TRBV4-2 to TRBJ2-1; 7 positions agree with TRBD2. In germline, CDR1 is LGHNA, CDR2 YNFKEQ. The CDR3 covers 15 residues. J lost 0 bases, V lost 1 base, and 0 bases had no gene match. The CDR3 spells CASSQGTSSYNEQFF. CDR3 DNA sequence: TGTGCCAGCAGCCAAGGGACTAGCTCCTACAATGAGCAGTTCTTC.

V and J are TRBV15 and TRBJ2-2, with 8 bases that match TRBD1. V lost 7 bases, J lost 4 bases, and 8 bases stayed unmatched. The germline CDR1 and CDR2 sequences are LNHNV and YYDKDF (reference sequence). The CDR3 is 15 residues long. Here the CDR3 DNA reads TGTGCCACCACTTGGGACAGGTGGAGCACCGGGGAGCTGTTTTTT. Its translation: CATTWDRWSTGELFF.

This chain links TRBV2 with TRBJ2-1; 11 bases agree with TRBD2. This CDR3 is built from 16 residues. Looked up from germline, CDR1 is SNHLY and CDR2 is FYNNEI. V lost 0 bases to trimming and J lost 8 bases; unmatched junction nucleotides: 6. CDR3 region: CASSEASGGAIYEQFF. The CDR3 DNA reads TGTGCCAGCAGTGAAGCTAGCGGGGGGGCTATCTATGAGCAGTTCTTC.

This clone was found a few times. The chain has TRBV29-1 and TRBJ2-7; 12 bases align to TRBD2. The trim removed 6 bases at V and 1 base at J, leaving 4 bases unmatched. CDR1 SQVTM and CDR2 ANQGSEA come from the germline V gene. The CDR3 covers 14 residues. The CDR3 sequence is CSVETSGRSYEQYF. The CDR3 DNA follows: TGCAGCGTCGAGACTAGCGGGAGATCCTACGAGCAGTACTTC.

Here the CDR3 DNA reads TGTGCCAGCAGCACCGGACTAGCGGCGGGGGAGACCCAGTACTTC. It translates to CASSTGLAAGETQYF. The rearrangement links TRBV5-4 to TRBJ2-5, with 10 bases matching TRBD2. V lost 4 bases and J lost 5; bases outside the gene matches: 8. From germline, CDR1 is SGHNT and CDR2 YYREEE (reference sequence). The CDR3 is 15 amino acids.